What follows is one TCR beta chain and its context. There is no known antigen for this receptor. Within one base of it there is no much larger clone, and no base qualities were kept. This specimen comes from a study of T cells in Graves' hyperthyroidism and ophthalmopathy (dated by TCRdb to about 2019). In terms of the full investigation: Peripheral blood was sampled at the time of initial diagnosis, prior to any treatment. After blood sampling, hyperthyroidism patients were treated with methimazole at a starting dose of 30 mg daily, and ophthalmopathy patients were treated with high-dose intravenous methylprednisolone. A discovery cohort of about 95 patients, roughly 40 with Graves' ophthalmopathy and 55 to 60 with stable Graves' hyperthyroidism, was used to find distinguishing TCR V-J signatures. In addition, the study compared T-cell repertoires in thyroid tissue and in blood from five or six Graves' hyperthyroidism patients. The paper reports TCR Vbeta CDR3 sequencing of approximately 140 peripheral blood samples: approximately 43 ophthalmopathy, about 75 hyperthyroidism and some 17 progressor patients. The roughly 100 discovery patients were randomly divided into training and test sets at a 7:3 ratio. Prospective prediction of ophthalmopathy was tested in an independent validation cohort of some 19 hyperthyroidism patients and 15 to 17 patients who later progressed to ophthalmopathy. What the research found in general, with its limitations: Most expanded thyroid clonotypes (frequency above 0.001) were also detected in blood, suggesting blood repertoires may reflect thyroid immune responses. During validation, the model predicted progression to ophthalmopathy a median of about 5.9 months ahead of onset, with around 70% sensitivity and under 85% specificity. Ophthalmopathy was separated from stable hyperthyroidism by a 13 V-J signature model, with about 88% sensitivity and around 81% specificity obtained in cross-validation and 80%/75% obtained in testing. Sample size was not statistically predetermined, and investigators were not blinded to group allocation.

Via the germline V gene, CDR1 is MDHEN and CDR2 SYDVKM. From the cysteine through the phenylalanine, the CDR3 covers 15 amino acids. CDR3 DNA is the only sequence kept; it has 45 bases, read in frame from the first base. Germline trimming: 4 bases from V, 4 bases from J; junction bases outside gene matches: 8. TCR beta CDR3 regions were amplified from RNA transcripts. The first round of RT-PCR for the TCR CDR3 was performed with the HTBI primer set and the Qiagen OneStep RT-PCR kit. A second multiplex PCR round built the libraries, followed by size selection and purification. Libraries were sequenced paired-end with 100 bp reads on an Illumina HiSeq2000. In the authors' own workflow: SOAPnuke was used to process the raw data, removing reads that contained adapters or uncalled bases, had a mean Phred below 15, or lacked an exact match to the constant primer or identifier. High-quality paired reads were merged using COPE v1.2.5, and each unique nucleotide sequence was defined as a clonotype. MiTCR v1.1 was used to align clonotypes to the IMGT TRBV, TRBD and TRBJ reference segments. Only V-J combinations with frequency above 0.0001, covering 98% to 99.2% of repertoires, were analysed. The TCS score was defined as the ratio of F50 (clonal expansion) to E x V (chaos), calculated using BLOSUM62-based TCRdist between CDR3 peptides within each V-J. Welch's t-statistics and random forest reduced around 550 V-J features to 13, which were used in a naive Bayes classifier (R e1071). TCRdb applied fastp at Q25 and MiXCR to the public reads, then kept only in-frame beta chains. Each entry merges the rows of one CDR3 protein and shows their most common DNA and genes. The V and J calls reflect TCRdb's pipeline rather than the authors' work. Counted in this sample were around 260,000 distinct CDR3 sequences; approximately 26% of them appeared once. The ten largest clones take up roughly a quarter of the sample.

Hyperthyroidism patients were newly diagnosed, had a disease duration of under 2 months, and were aged 18 to 65 years. Any patient with an uncontrolled infection, another autoimmune disease, pregnancy or lactation was excluded. Diagnoses relied on clinical symptoms, serum thyroxine and TRAb, thyroid ultrasound and orbital computed tomography. Blood from progressor patients was collected at the time of first diagnosis with hyperthyroidism, before any ophthalmopathy symptoms had appeared. PBMCs were isolated from about 10 ml of fresh peripheral blood by Ficoll-Paque density gradient centrifugation. Progressor patients were first diagnosed with Graves' hyperthyroidism and then developed ophthalmopathy during follow-up. Total RNA was extracted with Trizol reagent, and quality was checked on an Agilent 2100 Bioanalyzer.

This chain joins TRBV28 to TRBJ2-7; 9 junctional bases match TRBD1. The sequence came from a man aged 35 to 55 with Graves' hyperthyroidism that later progressed to Graves' ophthalmopathy. Source material: blood. The CDR3 reads as follows: CASSYPGTGMYEQYF. The nucleotide sequence is given as TGTGCCAGCAGTTATCCCGGGACAGGGATGTACGAGCAGTACTTC.